The T cell receptor (beta chain) described here comes from a study of blood T cell repertoires in COVID-19. Study-level background: Both acute and convalescent COVID-19 samples were obtained from the United States, Italy and Spain. The analysed material was cDNA or gDNA that came from T cells, B-cell-depleted T cells, or PBMCs.

Authors' processing steps: It was from reference gene primer amplification that nucleated cell counts were estimated. Some clones are missing from TCRdb's copy, which holds only in-frame ones; the method was immunoSEQ multiplex PCR. V and J calls and clone size are those listed in that table; D and trimming were worked out from the DNA. The repertoire holds about 220,000 clones, with 80% as singletons. The sample holds one count of this clone. The sequence came from a woman in her 70s with acute or convalescent COVID-19. The source material was peripheral blood.

The CDR3 protein is CASSTRGSSYNEQFF. CDR3 bases: TGTGCCAGTAGTACTCGTGGGAGCTCCTACAATGAGCAGTTCTTC. This sequence joins TRBV19 and TRBJ2-1, with a weak D call TRBD2 (5 bases). Germline CDR1 LNHDA, CDR2 SQIVND (reference sequence). This CDR3 contains 15 residues. Deletions cut 4 bases from V and 0 bases from J, with 10 bases between. The whole variable domain, remainder taken from reference TRBV19 and TRBJ2-1, is DGGITQSPKYLFRKEGQNVTLSCEQNLNHDAMYWYRQDPGQGLRLIYYSQIVNDFQKGDIAEGYSVSREKKESFPLTVTSAQKNPTAFYLCASSTRGSSYNEQFFGPGTRLTVL.